The clone carrying this T cell receptor (beta chain) has more than one count but fewer than ten. Its antigen is unidentified. The read falls 3 residues short of the CDR3 end, and the missing part is taken from the germline J gene. The CDR3 has 13 amino acids. Germline lookup yields CDR1 SEHNR and CDR2 FQNEAQ (reference sequence). The sample is drawn from a study of T cell clonality in common variable immunodeficiency. Study results and limitations: CVID subjects showed higher TCRbeta clonality than healthy controls. T cell subpopulation sequencing would be needed to explain CVID clonality.

Assay: immunoSEQ multiplex PCR; the TCRdb copy retains only in-frame clones and omits some. The sample contains 40,000 to 55,000 clones, none of them singletons. This receptor was obtained from a person aged 18-70 years in good health. Sequencing input: peripheral blood mononuclear cells. The chain uses TRBV7-9 and TRBJ1-2; TRBD1 might be the D (5 bases). The CDR3 spells CASRGGSDYDYTF. CDR3 DNA, as far as it was read: TGTGCCAGCAGGGGGGGGTCCGACTACGAC.